This T cell receptor (beta chain) was found in a study of graft-versus-host responses after intestinal transplantation. Overall study context: Grafts that recipients had were multivisceral, liver-intestinal, or isolated intestinal transplants. Every transplant recipient was induced with anti-thymocyte globulin, then maintained on tacrolimus and steroids for 2 to 4 years. Study-wide points: Early after transplant, HvG declines were associated with peak levels of circulating GvH clones. GvH clonotypes were identified within recipient marrow, with a subset emerging first in ileum or blood.

The CDR3 runs 16 residues. From germline, CDR1 is SGHTA and CDR2 FQGNSA. With 3 bases removed from V and 2 bases from J, the gap between germline ends came to 16 bases. The protocol was immunoSEQ multiplex PCR, while the TCRdb copy is restricted to in-frame clones and leaves out a portion. The sample lists about 48,000 clones; 92% were seen once. As for this clone: Its specificity is not known.

The J gene is TRBJ2-5, the V gene TRBV7-2; maybe TRBD2 (6 bases). This TCR was recovered from a human donor who was the organ donor for an intestinal transplant. The input for sequencing was unstimulated CD4+ T cells sorted from spleen or lymph node cells, taken before transplant. In DNA, the CDR3 is TGTGCCAGCAGCTTTTCAGCCTTGGGGAGGCAAGAGACCCAGTACTTC. Amino acid sequence: CASSFSALGRQETQYF.